This TCR beta chain was retrieved from a study of PD-1 blockade in classical Hodgkin lymphoma. Study-wide results and caveats: Similar baseline diversity was found in complete responders and newly diagnosed patients.

TCRdb's table, derived via immunoSEQ multiplex PCR, lists solely in-frame clones and lacks some. In the table there are 20,000 to 25,000 clones, 65% to 90% of which are singletons. In the case of this clone: Its target is not known.

There was relapse after autologous stem cell transplantation in every patient, and there was variation in brentuximab vedotin exposure. Patients showed best responses of complete response, partial response or progressive disease. This TCR was sampled from a human donor with classical Hodgkin lymphoma. Material: peripheral blood mononuclear cells (PBMCs), obtained before the second cycle of nivolumab.

CDR3 residues: CASSPPNRNQPQHF. In DNA form, the CDR3 reads TGTGCCAGCAGTCCCCCTAACCGCAATCAGCCCCAGCATTTT. The J gene is TRBJ1-5, the V gene TRBV28; D is unclear. CDR3 length equals 14 residues. V lost 5 bases and J 2 bases, leaving 10 bases between the germline ends. Germline CDR1 is MDHEN and CDR2 is SYDVKM.